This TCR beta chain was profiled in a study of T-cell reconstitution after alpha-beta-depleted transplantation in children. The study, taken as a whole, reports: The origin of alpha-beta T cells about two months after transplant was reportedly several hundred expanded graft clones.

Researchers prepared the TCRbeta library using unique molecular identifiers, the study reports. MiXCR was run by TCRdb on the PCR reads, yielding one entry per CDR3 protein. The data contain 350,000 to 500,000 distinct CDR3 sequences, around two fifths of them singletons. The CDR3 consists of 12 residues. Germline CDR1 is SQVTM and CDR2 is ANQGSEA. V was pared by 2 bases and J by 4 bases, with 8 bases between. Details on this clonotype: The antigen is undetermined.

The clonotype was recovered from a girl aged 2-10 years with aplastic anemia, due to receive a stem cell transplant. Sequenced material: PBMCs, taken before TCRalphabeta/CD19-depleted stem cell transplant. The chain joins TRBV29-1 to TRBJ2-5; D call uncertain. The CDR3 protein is CSVEKTLETQYF. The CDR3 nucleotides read TGCAGCGTTGAAAAGACACTAGAGACCCAGTACTTC.